These 22 T cell receptor beta chains originate from one sample sequenced in a study of tumor and adjacent non-tumor tissue in lung cancer. A modified ARM-PCR protocol with three rounds of nested PCR amplified TCRbeta. TCRdb processed the multiplex PCR reads anew with MiXCR; each CDR3 protein has one entry. The sample holds some 120,000 distinct CDR3 sequences, 66% seen once. No cell sorting was done before RNA was extracted from the tissue. The sample taken for sequencing was lung tumor tissue. Source of these receptors: a man aged 30-40 years with non-small cell lung cancer.

As for this clonotype: The junction shows a germline mismatch at one end, possibly a read error. The chain has TRBV12-3 or TRBV12-4 and TRBJ1-5; D uncertain. The CDR3 extends over 14 amino acids. The CDR3 reads CASSPSGGNQLQHF. CDR3 DNA: TGTGCCAGCAGTCCCTCCGGAGGCAATCAGCTCCAGCATTTT.

About this clonotype: This may arise from a read error, as a much more abundant clone is one base away. The gene calls are TRBV20-1 and TRBJ2-1; 11 nucleotides match TRBD2. CDR1 is DFQATT and CDR2 is SNEGSKA in the germline V gene (reference sequence). The CDR3 extends over 14 amino acids. CDR3 DNA sequence: TGCAGTGCTCCCCGACTAGCGGGATACAATGTGCAGTTCTTC. Translating it yields CSAPRLAGYNVQFF.

Comments on this clonotype: The junction and the germline gene differ at one end; a read error may be behind it. V and J are TRBV4-3 and TRBJ1-2; TRBD1 matches at 7 bases. The germline V gene encodes CDR1 LGHNA and CDR2 YSLEER. The CDR3 loop spans 18 amino acids. The CDR3 spells CASSPAPPRQGAGEGYTF. CDR3 coding DNA: TGCGCCAGTAGCCCCGCCCCCCCCCGACAGGGCGCAGGTGAAGGCTACACATTC.

As to this clonotype: Given a much more abundant clone one base away, this may be a read error. The CDR3 loop is CVWSVRGDEQFF. CDR3 bases: TGTGTCTGGAGTGTAAGGGGGGATGAGCAGTTCTTC. The rearrangement links TRBV30 to TRBJ2-1; perhaps D is TRBD1 or TRBD2 (6 bases each). The CDR3 covers 12 residues. Germline loops: CDR1 GTSNPN, CDR2 SVGIG (reference sequence).

The rearrangement links TRBV20-1 to TRBJ2-1; tentative D call: TRBD2 (7 bases). Germline-derived CDR1 and CDR2 are DFQATT and SNEGSKA (reference sequence). V was shortened by 5 bases and J by 2 bases, with 16 bases between the two germline ends. The CDR3 has 15 amino acids. CDR3 DNA: TGCAGTGCTGGAGGGGAGGGGGGCCCCTACAATGAGCAGTTCTTC. Encoded protein: CSAGGEGGPYNEQFF.

This clonotype was counted many times. This chain links TRBV12-3 or TRBV12-4 with TRBJ1-5, with unresolved D. V was shortened by 5 bases and J by 1 base, with 6 bases between the two germline ends. CDR3 length: 13 amino acids. The CDR3 sequence: CASSPLSNQPQHF. DNA of the CDR3: TGTGCCAGCAGTCCGTTAAGCAATCAGCCCCAGCATTTT.

Concerning this clonotype itself: A much larger clonotype is one base distant, so this may be a read error. The V call is TRBV12-3 or TRBV12-4, the J call TRBJ1-6, with D unresolved. The CDR3 runs to 15 residues. CDR3 sequence: CASSAAGGFNLPLHF. The DNA of the CDR3 is TGTGCCAGCAGTGCCGCGGGAGGTTTTAATTTACCCCTCCACTTT.

Comments on this clonotype: Just one base apart from a much larger clone, this may be a read error. The rearrangement uses TRBV6-2 or TRBV6-3 and TRBJ2-3, with 16 bases lining up with TRBD2. Trimming took 2 bases from V and 8 from J; bases not matched to a gene: 4. CDR3 length: 16 residues. Germline V gene lookup returns CDR1 MNHEY and CDR2 SVGEGT. CDR3 nucleotides: TGTGCCAGCAGTTACGGGACTAGCGGGGGGGCAGGTACGCAGTATTTT. Amino acid sequence: CASSYGTSGGAGTQYF.

A word on this clonotype: The germline gene is not matched at one end of the junction; a read error may be the cause. V and J are TRBV11-2 and TRBJ1-2, with 8 bases identical to TRBD1. The CDR3 sequence is 15 residues long. Germline V gives CDR1 SGHAT, CDR2 FQNNGV. The CDR3 sequence: CTSSFMDRALYGYTF. CDR3 DNA: TGTACCAGCAGCTTCATGGACAGGGCCCTCTATGGCTATACCTTC.

Note on this clonotype: This clone may be a read error of a much larger clone one base away. J is TRBJ1-5 and V is TRBV12-3 or TRBV12-4; D perhaps matches TRBD1 (6 bases). The CDR3 has 16 residues. Trimming removed 2 bases from V and 7 bases from J, with 18 bases in between. Here the CDR3 reads CASSLMTGNRSQPQHF. CDR3 coding DNA: TGTGCCAGCAGTTTAATGACAGGCAACAGGTCACAGCCCCAGCATTTT.

This chain uses TRBV13 with TRBJ2-3; 10 positions match TRBD2. Per germline, CDR1 PRHDT and CDR2 FYEKMQ (reference sequence). V was clipped by 4 bases and J by 4 bases; unmatched bases: 14. This CDR3 spans 18 amino acids. CDR3 in DNA: TGTGCCAGCAGCTCTAGCAATGGAAGGACTAGCGGCTCAGATACGCAGTATTTT. This sequence encodes CASSSSNGRTSGSDTQYF.

The V call is TRBV7-6, the J call TRBJ2-1, with D possibly TRBD1 on 6 matching bases. Trimming removed 5 bases from V and 1 base from J, with 9 bases in between. This CDR3 contains 14 residues. The V gene's germline CDR1 is SGHVS and CDR2 FNYEAQ. CDR3 bases: TGTGCCAGCAGCCAAGGGGGTTCCTACAATGAGCAGTTCTTC. Amino acid sequence: CASSQGGSYNEQFF.

Of note for this clonotype: The CDR3 does not end in the conserved phenylalanine or tryptophan, so this is likely a read error. The rearrangement links TRBV11-2 to TRBJ2-1, with 9 bases aligning to TRBD2. This CDR3 is built from 15 residues. The V segment lost 5 bases and the J segment 9 bases; nucleotides outside the gene matches: 11. Germline V gives CDR1 SGHAT, CDR2 FQNNGV. The CDR3 DNA follows: TGTGCCAGCAGCCCACTAGCGGGTAGCGTAATTGAGCAGTTCTAC. This gives the protein CASSPLAGSVIEQFY.

There are many counts of this clonotype. This chain joins TRBV6-2 or TRBV6-3 and TRBJ2-5; 9 nucleotides line up with TRBD2. The length of the CDR3 is 16 residues. V lost 2 bases, J lost 4 bases, and 8 bases stayed unmatched. Germline CDR1 is MNHEY and CDR2 is SVGEGT. The DNA of the CDR3 is TGTGCCAGCAGTTACCGCAGGCTAGCGGGAACAGAGACCCAGTACTTC. Protein: CASSYRRLAGTETQYF.

This clonotype was detected many times. The chain combines TRBV5-4 with TRBJ2-1; possible D gene TRBD2, 6 bases. V was cut by 3 bases and J by 11 bases, with 15 bases left in between. CDR3 size: 13 residues. Germline V lookup: CDR1 SGHNT, CDR2 YYREEE (reference sequence). CDR3 nucleotides: TGTGCCAGCAGCTCCCCTCCGGGAGATCAGCAGTTCTTC. Protein: CASSSPPGDQQFF.

Points on this clonotype: A much larger clone is a single base away; this may be a read error. The chain has TRBV5-1 and TRBJ2-7, with D unresolved. Trimming removed 0 bases from V and 10 bases from J, with 5 bases in between. This CDR3 comprises 10 residues. Germline V CDR1 and CDR2: SGHRS, YFSETQ. CDR3 DNA sequence: TGCGCCAGCAGCTTGGGGGATCAGTACTTC. Protein: CASSLGDQYF.

On this clonotype itself: This sequence may be a read error, since a much larger clone differs from it by one base. The V call is TRBV4-3, the J call TRBJ2-3, with D tentatively TRBD1 (5 bases). The CDR3 extends over 16 amino acids. V was shortened by 2 bases and J by 0 bases, with 12 bases between the two germline ends. Per germline, CDR1 LGHNA and CDR2 YSLEER. The CDR3 is CASSQKTASSTDTQYF. As DNA, the CDR3 is TGCGCCAGCAGCCAAAAGACAGCCTCTAGCACAGATACGCAGTATTTT.

On this clonotype itself: A single base separates this from a much larger clone, so it may be a read error. This chain links TRBV6-5 with TRBJ2-5; D is possibly TRBD2 (6 bases). The CDR3 has 11 residues. The ends were cut back, 3 bases at V and 9 bases at J, with 8 bases in the middle. Germline CDR1 is MNHEY and CDR2 is SVGAGI. CDR3 in amino acids: CASSYGEAQYF. CDR3 in DNA: TGTGCCAGCAGTTATGGGGAGGCCCAGTACTTC.

Note on this clonotype: An end of the junction differs from the germline gene, which may be a read error. This chain joins TRBV6-6 and TRBJ1-2; D is uncertain. CDR1 and CDR2 (germline): MNHNY, SVGAGI (reference sequence). The length of the CDR3 is 17 residues. In nucleotides, the CDR3 is TGTACCAGCAGTTACTCGAAGGCAAGTGCCGGGGACTATGGCTACACCTTC. This translates into CTSSYSKASAGDYGYTF.

Notes on this clonotype: A read error may explain this, as a much larger clone is one base away. V gene TRBV6-2 or TRBV6-3 combines with J gene TRBJ1-5, with D possibly TRBD1 on 5 matching bases. CDR1 is MNHEY and CDR2 is SVGEGT in the germline V gene. The CDR3 is 14 amino acids. Written as DNA, the CDR3 is TGTGCCAGCACTACTTCAGGGAGGGTTCAGCGCCAGCATTTT. It codes for CASTTSGRVQRQHF.

Of note for this clonotype: This may come from a read error, since a much larger clone is one base off. The CDR3 sequence: CSVEAGETGTQYF. Here the CDR3 DNA reads TGCAGCGTTGAAGCCGGGGAGACTGGGACCCAGTACTTC. J is TRBJ2-5 and V is TRBV29-1, with TRBD2 as a possible D gene (5 bases). Germline assignment: CDR1 SQVTM and CDR2 ANQGSEA. This CDR3 has 13 amino acids. The V gene lost 1 base and the J gene lost 7 bases, with 13 bases spanning the gap.

This clonotype was detected many times. The chain uses TRBV20-1 and TRBJ1-2; 10 bases are shared with TRBD1. The CDR3 is 13 amino acids. The germline CDR1 and CDR2 sequences are DFQATT and SNEGSKA (reference sequence). The trim removed 3 bases at V and 8 bases at J, leaving 6 bases unmatched. The CDR3 DNA sequence: TGCAGTGCTAGGGGGACAGGGGAGAGCGGCTACACCTTC. It encodes CSARGTGESGYTF.